This T cell receptor (beta chain) emerged from a study of vaccination and CD4 T cells after COVID-19. Study as a whole: By nasal swab PCR, the convalescent patients were SARS-CoV-2 positive, with ten or so mild cases and one severe. Post-COVID sampling occurred a median roughly 100 days after diagnosis (range 35 to 161).

An Oncomine TCR Beta short-read assay was used to sequence the DNA from cultured CD4+ T cells. In this case, cultured CD4+ T cells provided the extracted genomic DNA. TCRdb passed the PCR reads through MiXCR, listing each CDR3 protein once. The sample includes around 15,000 distinct CDR3 sequences, around 70% of them seen just once. The CDR3 is 15 amino acids. Germline V lookup: CDR1 MNHEY, CDR2 SMNVEV (reference sequence). The V gene lost 7 bases and the J gene lost 1 base, with 14 bases spanning the gap. The treatment denotes: roughly 11-day PBMC culture with coronavirus spike peptide pools or control peptides (ViraFEST assay). Negative-selection isolation of CD4+ T cells was performed after roughly 11 days of culture. Comments on this clonotype: The antigen remains unidentified.

The chain is built from TRBV27 and TRBJ1-5, with D maybe TRBD1 (6 bases). What was sequenced was CD4+ T cells from blood, cultured in vitro. The TCR was taken from a human donor who had recovered from COVID-19. In DNA form, the CDR3 reads TGTGCCAGCAAGCGGGGGGCGCAAAGCAATCAGCCCCAGCATTTT. This gives the protein CASKRGAQSNQPQHF.